These 19 T cell receptor beta chains were sequenced from one sample in a study of beta chain features in type 1 diabetes. The authors reverse transcribed all of the isolated RNA, so sequencing captured expressed TCRB transcripts. Data came from immunoSEQ multiplex PCR; TCRdb stores just in-frame clones and leaves some out. The table has 900,000 or so clones, roughly a sixth seen once; the top ten hold 0.02% to 0.025%. The specimen was naive CD4+ T cells from blood. These receptors were obtained from a woman aged 18-30 years in good health.

The chain carries TRBV23-1 and TRBJ1-4; 10 bases line up with TRBD1. TRBV23-1 is sorted into the ORF group, with uncertain function. The CDR3 is 18 residues long. V gave up 7 bases and J gave up 4 bases; unmatched junction bases: 15. This CDR3 is CASKPGTGAEEFNEKLFF. CDR3 DNA sequence: TGCGCCAGCAAGCCCGGGACAGGGGCCGAGGAGTTTAATGAAAAACTGTTTTTT.

This chain links TRBV27 with TRBJ2-7; D gene unclear. V gave up 4 bases and J gave up 3 bases, with 16 bases separating them. The CDR3 loop spans 15 amino acids. The germline V gene has CDR1 MNHEY and CDR2 SMNVEV (reference sequence). CDR3 sequence (DNA): TGTGCCAGCAGTTCAACGAGGACCCTAGTCTACGAGCAGTACTTC. Its translation: CASSSTRTLVYEQYF.

The chain combines TRBV29-1 with TRBJ2-1, with 11 bases fitting TRBD2. Germline CDR1 reads SQVTM; CDR2 reads ANQGSEA. J gave up 0 bases and V 1 base, and 2 bases lay outside the gene matches. The CDR3 sequence is 16 residues long. DNA for the CDR3: TGCAGCGTTGAAGTGGGACTAGCGGACTCCTACAATGAGCAGTTCTTC. Its translation is CSVEVGLADSYNEQFF.

This clone was recorded only once. This rearrangement joins TRBV28 to TRBJ2-1; D might be TRBD2 (5 bases). The CDR3 has 14 residues. Germline V gene sequence: CDR1 MDHEN, CDR2 SYDVKM. Trimming took 8 bases from V and 0 from J, leaving 11 bases between them. Here the CDR3 reads CASVSGGSYNEQFF. CDR3 coding DNA: TGTGCCAGCGTCTCAGGAGGCTCCTACAATGAGCAGTTCTTC.

The chain employs TRBV7-2 and TRBJ2-1; 11 bases are a match to TRBD1. There are 16 residues in the CDR3. V lost 5 bases and J lost 9; bases outside the gene matches: 12. Germline V CDR1 and CDR2: SGHTA, FQGNSA. The CDR3 spells CASSPTRGQGVVEQFF. The DNA of the CDR3 is TGTGCCAGCAGCCCGACGCGGGGACAGGGGGTGGTTGAGCAGTTCTTC.

This clone was recorded a few times. The chain combines TRBV29-1 with TRBJ2-2; a weak D match, TRBD1 (6 bases). CDR1 is SQVTM, CDR2 ANQGSEA, per germline. This CDR3 has 15 amino acids. V was pared by 1 base and J by 6 bases, with 15 bases between. The CDR3 spells CSVEVRQGISGELFF. CDR3 nucleotide sequence: TGCAGCGTTGAAGTTCGTCAGGGGATCTCCGGGGAGCTGTTTTTT.

This clone was detected only once. The chain joins TRBV27 to TRBJ2-1; 10 bases line up with TRBD2. Germline V gives CDR1 MNHEY, CDR2 SMNVEV (reference sequence). There are 15 residues in the CDR3. The junction had 3 bases not matched to a gene; V was cut back by 4 bases and J by 3 bases. The CDR3 nucleotides are TGTGCCAGCAGTTACTTAGCGGGAGGCTACAATGAGCAGTTCTTC. Translating it yields CASSYLAGGYNEQFF.

The CDR3 DNA sequence: TGCAGCGTTGAGTGGAGCGGGAGCTACGAGCAGTACTTC. Translation: CSVEWSGSYEQYF. The chain uses TRBV29-1 and TRBJ2-7, with 8 bases matching TRBD2. V gave up 3 bases and J gave up 3 bases; unmatched junction bases: 4. CDR1 is SQVTM and CDR2 is ANQGSEA in the germline V gene. The CDR3 has 13 amino acids.

This clone turned up a few times. J is TRBJ2-7 and V is TRBV9, with a possible D match to TRBD2 (5 bases). V shed 0 bases and J shed 3 bases, with 10 bases lying between them. The CDR3 totals 14 residues. Per the germline V gene, CDR1 is SGDLS and CDR2 is YYNGEE. CDR3 protein: CASSVDGSDYEQYF. The CDR3 DNA sequence: TGTGCCAGCAGCGTAGATGGTAGCGACTACGAGCAGTACTTC.

The table lists this clone with a few counts. This chain joins TRBV7-8 and TRBJ2-3, with D possibly being TRBD1 or TRBD2 (5 bases each). Germline assignment: CDR1 SGHVS and CDR2 FQNEAQ. The V end was cut by 5 bases, the J end by 2 bases, with 17 bases between. CDR3 length equals 16 residues. Here the CDR3 reads CASSARDLGHTDTQYF. CDR3 DNA sequence: TGTGCCAGCAGCGCCAGGGACCTTGGACACACAGATACGCAGTATTTT.

This clone was detected only a few times. The chain employs TRBV5-6 and TRBJ1-1; D is ambiguous. The CDR3 runs 13 residues. Germline V lookup: CDR1 SGHDT, CDR2 YYEEEE. V lost 0 bases to trimming and J lost 3 bases, with 6 bases between them. CDR3 sequence: CASSLGKDTEAFF. CDR3 coding DNA: TGTGCCAGCAGCTTGGGAAAGGACACTGAAGCTTTCTTT.

The chain is built from TRBV7-8 and TRBJ2-7; possibly TRBD2 for D (6 bases). Per germline, CDR1 SGHVS and CDR2 FQNEAQ. The CDR3 is made up of 14 amino acids. V dropped 5 bases and J dropped 5 bases, with 16 bases sitting between them. CDR3 region: CASSRGTWADEQYF. As DNA, the CDR3 is TGTGCCAGCAGCCGGGGGACTTGGGCAGACGAGCAGTACTTC.

The gene calls are TRBV6-5 and TRBJ2-7, with 10 nucleotides matching TRBD1. V shed 2 bases and J 6 bases; nucleotides not matched to a gene: 4. Germline CDR1 and CDR2: MNHEY and SVGAGI. The CDR3 is 14 amino acids. The DNA of the CDR3 is TGTGCCAGCAGTTACAGAGGGACAGGGGTCGAGCAGTACTTC. Translation: CASSYRGTGVEQYF.

V and J are TRBV7-2 and TRBJ2-2; D may be TRBD2 (6 bases). The germline V gene encodes CDR1 SGHTA and CDR2 FQGNSA. The ends were cut back, 3 bases at V and 3 bases at J, with 23 bases in the middle. The length of the CDR3 is 19 residues. CDR3 amino acids: CASSFYSLRDPGDTGELFF. CDR3 nucleotide sequence: TGTGCCAGCAGCTTCTATTCCCTCCGGGATCCGGGGGACACCGGGGAGCTGTTTTTT.

This clone was seen more than once but under ten times. The rearrangement joins TRBV28 to TRBJ2-5, with unresolved D. The V gene's germline CDR1 is MDHEN and CDR2 SYDVKM. V lost 5 bases to trimming and J lost 5 bases, with 9 bases between them. The CDR3 spans 12 residues. The CDR3 sequence: CASSPTRETQYF. CDR3 bases: TGTGCCAGCAGTCCGACTCGGGAGACCCAGTACTTC.

This clone was seen a few times. This chain connects TRBV10-3 to TRBJ1-1; no clear D. The V gene lost 2 bases and the J gene lost 0 bases, with 19 bases spanning the gap. Germline CDR1 ENHRY, CDR2 SYGVKD. The CDR3 totals 18 residues. This chain's CDR3 is CAISERAAPTRMNTEAFF. CDR3 coding DNA: TGTGCCATCAGTGAGCGGGCAGCTCCTACGAGAATGAACACTGAAGCTTTCTTT.

This clone was observed a few times. The genes are TRBV11-2 and TRBJ2-1; D is perhaps TRBD2 (6 bases). Germline CDR1 and CDR2: SGHAT and FQNNGV. This CDR3 is 14 amino acids long. Trimming left V 5 bases short and J 9 bases short, with 17 bases between. In nucleotides, the CDR3 is TGTGCCAGCAGCCTCCGGGACTTCGCCGGTGAGCAGTTCTTC. Its translation is CASSLRDFAGEQFF.

This rearrangement joins TRBV5-6 to TRBJ2-5; 8 bases match TRBD1. The length of the CDR3 is 14 residues. The V and J ends lost 4 bases and 5 bases, in that order; junction bases with no gene match: 7. Germline V gene lookup returns CDR1 SGHDT and CDR2 YYEEEE. The CDR3 DNA reads TGTGCCAGCAGCCCCCCGGGACAGGTTGAGACCCAGTACTTC. Translating it yields CASSPPGQVETQYF. Complete variable domain (other parts from reference TRBV5-6 and TRBJ2-5): DAGVTQSPTHLIKTRGQQVTLRCSPKSGHDTVSWYQQALGQGPQFIFQYYEEEERQRGNFPDRFSGHQFPNYSSELNVNALLLGDSALYLCASSPPGQVETQYFGPGTRLLVL.

The rearrangement links TRBV28 to TRBJ2-7, with 10 bases fitting TRBD1. The CDR3 runs 14 residues. From germline, CDR1 is MDHEN and CDR2 SYDVKM. The junction had 4 bases not matched to a gene; V was cut back by 6 bases and J by 2 bases. CDR3: CASRGQGKTYEQYF. The CDR3 nucleotides read TGTGCCAGCAGGGGACAGGGGAAGACCTACGAGCAGTACTTC. Looking up the rest from reference TRBV28 and TRBJ2-7 gives the full variable domain: DVKVTQSSRYLVKRTGEKVFLECVQDMDHENMFWYRQDPGLGLRLIYFSYDVKMKEKGDIPEGYSVSREKKERFSLILESASTNQTSMYLCASRGQGKTYEQYFGPGTRLTVT.